This is a list of T cell receptor beta chains from one sample in a study of control samples from healthy donors and cancer patients. Data came from immunoSEQ multiplex PCR; TCRdb stores just in-frame clones and leaves some out. The sample lists 100,000 to 150,000 clones, 90% occurring once. Sequencing was done on a sample of blood. Every receptor here comes from a man between 18 and 35 years old in good health. Both conserved end residues are part of each CDR3. The D gene is left open where the match is weak. Expanded clones are given a class, and other clones once, few, many or no size at all.

V gene	J gene	D gene	clone size	CDR3 protein	CDR3 DNA
TRBV11-2	TRBJ2-1	TRBD1	NA	CASSKQGYEQFF	TGTGCCAGCAGCAAACAGGGGTATGAGCAGTTCTTC
TRBV11-2	TRBJ2-7	NA	NA	CASSSGYRSGEQYF	TGTGCCAGCAGCTCCGGCTACAGGTCCGGTGAGCAGTACTTC
TRBV10-3	TRBJ2-4	NA	NA	CATCPGFLAKNIQYF	TGTGCCACCTGCCCAGGGTTTCTAGCCAAAAACATTCAGTACTTC
TRBV5-4	TRBJ2-2	TRBD2	NA	CASSLGLGSGSAGELFF	TGTGCCAGCAGCTTGGGGCTTGGCAGCGGGAGTGCCGGGGAGCTGTTTTTT
TRBV21-1	TRBJ1-5	NA	NA	CASHYSRGGFRQPQHF	TGTGCCAGCCACTACTCTAGGGGTGGGTTTCGTCAGCCCCAGCATTTT
TRBV9	TRBJ1-2	NA	NA	CASSEMTGFNGYTF	TGTGCCAGCAGCGAAATGACAGGATTTAACGGCTACACCTTC
TRBV19	TRBJ2-2	TRBD2	NA	CASTPGLAGADTGELFF	TGTGCCAGTACCCCGGGACTAGCGGGAGCGGATACCGGGGAGCTGTTTTTT
TRBV29-1	TRBJ1-2	NA	NA	CSVPAETNYGYTF	TGCAGCGTTCCGGCAGAGACTAACTATGGCTACACCTTC
TRBV2	TRBJ1-5	TRBD1	NA	CASSELRTGRAQPQHF	TGTGCCAGCAGTGAACTTCGGACAGGGAGGGCTCAGCCCCAGCATTTT
TRBV5-6	TRBJ2-7	NA	NA	CASSLMGTGEQYF	TGTGCCAGCAGTTTGATGGGGACGGGCGAGCAGTACTTC
TRBV7-9	TRBJ1-1	TRBD1	NA	CASSYGQGTNTEAFF	TGTGCCAGCAGCTACGGACAGGGAACGAACACTGAAGCTTTCTTT
TRBV28	TRBJ2-7	NA	NA	CASSSSKQYF	TGTGCCAGCAGTTCCTCCAAGCAGTACTTC
TRBV29-1	TRBJ2-5	NA	NA	CSVLQETQYF	TGCAGCGTTCTCCAAGAGACCCAGTACTTC
TRBV30	TRBJ2-6	NA	NA	CAWSPGSGANVLTF	TGTGCCTGGTCTCCGGGGTCTGGGGCCAACGTCCTGACTTTC
TRBV7-8	TRBJ2-3	NA	NA	CASSLARPSTDTQYF	TGTGCCAGCAGCTTAGCGCGGCCCAGCACAGATACGCAGTATTTT
TRBV6-5	TRBJ1-4	NA	NA	CASDGRDGSYEKLFF	TGTGCCAGCGACGGAAGGGACGGTTCCTATGAAAAACTGTTTTTT
TRBV6-5	TRBJ2-2	TRBD1	NA	CASSRRTGSTGELFF	TGTGCCAGCAGCCGAAGGACAGGATCTACCGGGGAGCTGTTTTTT
TRBV10-3	TRBJ2-7	NA	NA	CATRGGGPTYEQYF	TGTGCCACCCGTGGGGGGGGGCCCACCTACGAGCAGTACTTC
TRBV5-1	TRBJ1-3	NA	NA	CASSLAGPSGGNTIYF	TGCGCCAGCAGCTTGGCGGGACCTTCGGGAGGAAACACCATATATTTT
TRBV5-4	TRBJ1-3	NA	once	CASSLDRGNTIYF	TGTGCCAGCAGCTTGGACAGAGGAAACACCATATATTTT
TRBV4-3	TRBJ2-3	TRBD1	NA	CASSQFNSGTGVTDTQYF	TGCGCCAGCAGCCAGTTCAACTCCGGGACAGGGGTCACAGATACGCAGTATTTT
TRBV6-5	TRBJ2-1	NA	NA	CASRYGHSSYNEQFF	TGTGCCAGCAGATATGGACATAGCTCCTACAATGAGCAGTTCTTC
TRBV6-5	TRBJ1-1	NA	NA	CASSPIGQKNTEAFF	TGTGCCAGCAGCCCCATCGGACAGAAGAACACTGAAGCTTTCTTT
TRBV27	TRBJ1-5	NA	NA	CASSSNSNQPQHF	TGTGCCAGCAGTTCTAATAGCAATCAGCCCCAGCATTTT
TRBV25-1	TRBJ2-6	NA	NA	CASMGYEGANVLTF	TGTGCCAGCATGGGTTATGAAGGGGCCAACGTCCTGACTTTC
TRBV5-8	TRBJ1-2	TRBD1	NA	CASSLGTGNGYTF	TGTGCCAGCAGCTTGGGGACAGGGAATGGCTACACCTTC